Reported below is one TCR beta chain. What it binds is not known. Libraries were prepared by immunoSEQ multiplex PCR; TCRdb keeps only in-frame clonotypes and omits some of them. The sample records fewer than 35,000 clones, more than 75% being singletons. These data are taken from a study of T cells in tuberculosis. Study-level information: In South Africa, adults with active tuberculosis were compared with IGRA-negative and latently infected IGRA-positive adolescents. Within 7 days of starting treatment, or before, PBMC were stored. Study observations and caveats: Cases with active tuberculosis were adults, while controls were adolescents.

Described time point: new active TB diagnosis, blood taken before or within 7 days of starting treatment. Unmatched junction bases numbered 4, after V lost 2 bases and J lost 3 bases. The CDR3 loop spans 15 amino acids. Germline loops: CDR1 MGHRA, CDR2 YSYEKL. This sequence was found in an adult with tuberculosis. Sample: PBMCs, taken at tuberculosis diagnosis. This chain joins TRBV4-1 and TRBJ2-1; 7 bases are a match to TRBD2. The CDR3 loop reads CASSQLPGGYNEQFF. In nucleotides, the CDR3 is TGCGCCAGCAGCCAATTGCCGGGAGGCTACAATGAGCAGTTCTTC.